This entry lists 16 T cell receptor beta chains sequenced from one sample in a study of blood T cell repertoires in COVID-19. Produced via immunoSEQ multiplex PCR; TCRdb's table is partial and in-frame only. The sample has about 78,000 clones, under 80% seen once. Sequenced: peripheral blood. These receptor sequences come from a human donor in a cohort sampled during active COVID-19.

The chain has TRBV12-3 or TRBV12-4 and TRBJ1-5; D gene unclear. V shed 7 bases and J shed 4 bases, with 11 bases lying between them. The CDR3 has 13 residues. CDR3 sequence: CASTLGLNQPQHF. The CDR3 DNA reads TGTGCCAGCACCCTGGGCCTTAATCAGCCCCAGCATTTT.

The rearrangement links TRBV27 to TRBJ2-7, with D possibly being TRBD1 (6 bases). This CDR3 comprises 16 residues. The germline CDR1 and CDR2 sequences are MNHEY and SMNVEV (reference sequence). V was cut by 1 base and J by 6 bases, with 19 bases left in between. As DNA, the CDR3 is TGTGCCAGCAGTTTATTATCACGGGCCCAGGGGTTCGAGCAGTACTTC. Encoded protein: CASSLLSRAQGFEQYF.

CDR3 sequence reads: CASSPRVGNTIYF. As DNA, the CDR3 is TGCGCCAGCAGCCCCAGGGTTGGAAACACCATATATTTT. The chain employs TRBV4-3 and TRBJ1-3; TRBD1 might be the D (5 bases). CDR3 length: 13 residues. Between the trimmed V and J ends, which lost 4 bases and 3 bases, there was a span of 7 bases. Germline CDR1 and CDR2: LGHNA and YSLEER.

The chain has TRBV12-3 or TRBV12-4 and TRBJ1-5; possibly TRBD1 for D (6 bases). Trimming took 7 bases from V and 7 from J, leaving 11 bases between them. The CDR3 is made up of 12 amino acids. The CDR3 spells CASNADRQPQHF. As DNA, the CDR3 is TGTGCCAGCAATGCCGACAGGCAGCCCCAGCATTTT.

This clone appeared a few times. The J gene is TRBJ1-4, the V gene TRBV7-2; D gene ambiguous. Germline V gene data show CDR1 as SGHTA and CDR2 as FQGNSA. V dropped 0 bases and J dropped 8 bases, with 10 bases sitting between them. The CDR3 runs 14 residues. CDR3 amino acids: CASSLAGSSEKLFF. DNA for the CDR3: TGTGCCAGCAGCTTAGCGGGGAGTAGCGAAAAACTGTTTTTT.

This chain links TRBV29-1 with TRBJ1-6; 9 positions match TRBD1. The CDR3 runs to 13 residues. V was pared by 8 bases and J by 9 bases, with 8 bases of the junction left unmatched. CDR1 and CDR2 from the germline V gene are SQVTM and ANQGSEA. The CDR3 here is CSFRDREGSPLHF. The CDR3, as DNA: TGCAGCTTCCGGGACAGGGAAGGTTCACCCCTCCACTTT.

The chain links TRBV6-5 to TRBJ1-2; D unclear. V shed 2 bases and J shed 7 bases, with 14 bases lying between them. The CDR3 is made up of 14 amino acids. The germline V gene encodes CDR1 MNHEY and CDR2 SVGAGI. The CDR3: CASSYLALPGGYTF. The CDR3 region has the DNA TGTGCCAGCAGTTACCTAGCACTTCCTGGTGGCTACACCTTC.

This clone was observed a few times. The V gene is TRBV5-6, the J gene TRBJ2-5; 13 bases are a match to TRBD2. The CDR3 contains 18 residues. Germline V gene sequence: CDR1 SGHDT, CDR2 YYEEEE. V lost 3 bases to trimming and J lost 4 bases; unmatched junction nucleotides: 12. For the CDR3, the DNA is TGTGCCAGCAGCTACTTAACGGGACTAGCGGGGTCCTCAGAGACCCAGTACTTC. Translated, it gives CASSYLTGLAGSSETQYF.

The V and J genes are TRBV9 and TRBJ2-5; D gene ambiguous. V shed 7 bases and J shed 4 bases, with 17 bases lying between them. There are 14 residues in the CDR3. Germline assignment: CDR1 SGDLS and CDR2 YYNGEE. The CDR3 here is CASGVDRVGETQYF. CDR3 DNA: TGTGCCAGCGGAGTAGACCGGGTCGGAGAGACCCAGTACTTC.

The chain links TRBV20-1 to TRBJ2-7; 7 bases align to TRBD1. The CDR3 spans 11 residues. V lost 4 bases and J lost 7; bases outside the gene matches: 4. Looked up from germline, CDR1 is DFQATT and CDR2 is SNEGSKA (reference sequence). CDR3 sequence: CSAKGAWEQYF. The CDR3 nucleotides are TGCAGTGCTAAGGGGGCTTGGGAGCAGTACTTC.

The CDR3 here is CASSYPTGGKGNTIYF. The CDR3 DNA sequence: TGTGCCAGCAGTTACCCGACAGGGGGCAAAGGAAACACCATATATTTT. This chain uses TRBV6-6 with TRBJ1-3, with 10 bases matching TRBD1. This CDR3 is 16 amino acids long. Germline CDR1 MNHNY, CDR2 SVGAGI (reference sequence). J lost 4 bases, V lost 2 bases, and 5 bases had no gene match.

The chain has TRBV6-6 and TRBJ1-3; D is possibly TRBD1 (6 bases). The CDR3 is made up of 14 amino acids. CDR1 is MNHNY, CDR2 SVGAGI, per germline (reference sequence). Trimming took off 5 bases at V and 2 bases at J, with 10 bases between the two ends. The CDR3 DNA reads as TGTGCCAGCAGTCTCGGACAGACTGGAAACACCATATATTTT. Protein sequence: CASSLGQTGNTIYF.

The V gene is TRBV6-6, the J gene TRBJ1-1; D is unclear. Per the germline V gene, CDR1 is MNHNY and CDR2 is SVGAGI (reference sequence). The CDR3 is 13 residues long. V was cut by 7 bases and J by 5 bases, with 14 bases left in between. The CDR3 sequence: CASTLLRGTEAFF. The CDR3 region has the DNA TGTGCCAGCACTCTCTTGCGGGGAACTGAAGCTTTCTTT.

V usage is TRBV6-5 and J usage is TRBJ1-5; no clear D. Trimming stripped 8 bases from V and 2 bases from J, with 7 bases between. CDR1 is MNHEY and CDR2 is SVGAGI in the germline V gene. The CDR3 length is 12 residues. For the CDR3, the DNA is TGTGCCAGCGGAGCTGGCAATCAGCCCCAGCATTTT. This encodes CASGAGNQPQHF.

The V and J genes are TRBV6-5 and TRBJ2-2; tentative D call: TRBD2 (6 bases). The germline V gene encodes CDR1 MNHEY and CDR2 SVGAGI. This CDR3 region has 15 residues. Trimming took 7 bases from V and 4 from J, leaving 16 bases between them. CDR3 protein: CASKPAGLITGELFF. The DNA of the CDR3 is TGTGCCAGCAAACCCGCGGGGCTAATCACCGGGGAGCTGTTTTTT.

This chain connects TRBV18 to TRBJ2-5, with TRBD2 matching 8 bases. V dropped 3 bases and J dropped 3; count of bases not matched to a gene: 9. The CDR3 consists of 16 residues. In germline, CDR1 is KGHSH, CDR2 LQKENI. The chain's CDR3 is CASSPTLAGGKETQYF. CDR3 DNA sequence: TGTGCCAGCTCACCTACTTTGGCGGGGGGAAAAGAGACCCAGTACTTC.